The sample holds a few counts of the clone carrying this TCR beta chain. These data come from a study of blood T cell repertoires in COVID-19. Study overall: Collection of acute and convalescent COVID-19 samples took place in the United States, Italy and Spain. Sources were T cells, B-cell-depleted T cells, or PBMCs; the material itself was cDNA or gDNA.

As processed by the authors: It was from reference gene primer amplification that nucleated cell counts were estimated. Clones were sequenced by immunoSEQ multiplex PCR, and TCRdb holds only the in-frame ones, with some missing. V, J and clone size derive from that table, while D and trimming were established from the DNA sequence. The repertoire includes about 80,000 clones, roughly four fifths of them detected once, and about 15% sits in the top ten. Trimming stripped 1 base from V and 5 bases from J, with 10 bases between. The CDR3 totals 14 residues. Germline V gene lookup returns CDR1 SGHDT and CDR2 YYEEEE.

The specimen was peripheral blood. The TCR was taken from a man aged 70-80 years with active or convalescent COVID-19. The V call is TRBV5-6, the J call TRBJ1-5, with unresolved D. This chain's CDR3 is CASSLFVGDQPQHF. CDR3 nucleotide sequence: TGTGCCAGCAGCTTGTTTGTCGGAGATCAGCCCCAGCATTTT.